A selection of T cell receptor beta chains follows, all from one sample in a study of blood T cells in healthy people across ages. MiXCR, applied by TCRdb to the 5' RACE reads, yields one record per CDR3 protein. The sample lists some 890,000 distinct CDR3 sequences; just under 30% were seen once. The same data also went into a second study, on T cells of mothers and their children.

The specimen sequenced was blood. These receptors were obtained from a woman aged 40 to 50 in good health. CDR3s leave out the opening cysteine and the closing phenylalanine or tryptophan. A D gene is named only where the DNA matches it firmly.

V gene,D gene,CDR3 length,CDR3 protein
TRBV7-2,TRBD2,14,ASSKGLAGGMDTQY
TRBV29-1,.,12,SASPGQTNTEAF
TRBV29-1,.,11,GVEGRRTYEQY
TRBV4-3,.,13,ASSQGTAPYSPLH
TRBV7-2,.,11,ASSLDLPREQF
TRBV5-1,.,11,ASSFDGNYEQY
TRBV6-4,TRBD1,12,ASSDRGQPYEQY
TRBV4-3,.,13,ASSQGSAGQETQY
TRBV20-1,TRBD2,12,SVDSGVSYNEQF
TRBV3-1,.,12,ASSQVEGASEQF
TRBV28,.,13,ASSFLLRSTDTQY
TRBV7-2,.,11,ASTLTMNTEAF
TRBV5-1,TRBD1,13,ASSLGTGANTEAF
TRBV6-5,.,11,ASKDSLNTEAF
TRBV7-6,.,14,ASSLARSSFTDTQY
TRBV7-2,TRBD1,12,ASSQGERTSPLH
TRBV5-1,TRBD2,17,ASSLGSGGRRKSYNEQF
TRBV7-2,.,14,ASSPAAIRQNYGYT
TRBV4-1,TRBD2,12,ASSHLVAGNEQF
TRBV27,TRBD2,13,ASSPLAGVVDEQF